This entry lists 23 T cell receptor beta chains sequenced from one sample in a study of cytomegalovirus exposure and HLA in healthy donors. Use of 60 Vbeta and 13 Jbeta primers characterized the PCR. Assay: immunoSEQ multiplex PCR; the TCRdb copy retains only in-frame clones and omits some. The sample has about 99,000 clones; the top ten hold 3% to 3.5%. What was sequenced was PBMCs. Receptor source: a middle-aged man in good health and CMV-seronegative.

This chain joins TRBV6-6 and TRBJ1-5; D not resolved. This CDR3 contains 13 residues. Trimming stripped 7 bases from V and 3 bases from J, with 10 bases between. CDR1 MNHNY and CDR2 SVGAGI come from the germline V gene (reference sequence). The CDR3 coding sequence is TGTGCCAGCACTTCAAGCCCCAATCAGCCCCAGCATTTT. It specifies CASTSSPNQPQHF.

The chain carries TRBV6-1 and TRBJ2-7, with 8 bases fitting TRBD2. V shed 4 bases and J 7 bases; nucleotides not matched to a gene: 12. The CDR3 has 15 amino acids. Germline CDR1 and CDR2: MNHNS and SASEGT. The CDR3 loop is CASSGLAGTREEQYF. The DNA for the CDR3 is TGTGCCAGCAGTGGATTAGCGGGAACTAGGGAGGAGCAGTACTTC.

J is TRBJ1-3 and V is TRBV5-1; D may be TRBD1 (6 bases). Trimming stripped 3 bases from V and 0 bases from J, with 10 bases between. This CDR3 has 15 residues. Germline CDR1 and CDR2: SGHRS and YFSETQ. The CDR3 here is CASSSTGISGNTIYF. The CDR3 bases are TGCGCCAGCAGCTCCACAGGGATCTCTGGAAACACCATATATTTT. Supplemented by reference TRBV5-1 and TRBJ1-3, the full variable domain reads KAGVTQTPRYLIKTRGQQVTLSCSPISGHRSVSWYQQTPGQGLQFLFEYFSETQRNKGNFPGRFSGRQFSNSRSEMNVSTLELGDSALYLCASSSTGISGNTIYFGEGSWLTVV.

CDR3 bases: TGTGCCAGCACCCCCCGTGGACAGGGTGTAGGCTACACCTTC. Residues: CASTPRGQGVGYTF. The genes are TRBV6-1 and TRBJ1-2; 8 bases line up with TRBD1. This CDR3 is 14 amino acids long. V lost 7 bases, J lost 8 bases, and 12 bases stayed unmatched. CDR1 MNHNS and CDR2 SASEGT come from the germline V gene.

V gene TRBV10-1 combines with J gene TRBJ1-3; D call uncertain. The germline CDR1 and CDR2 sequences are WNHNN and SYGVQD (reference sequence). Trimming removed 7 bases from V and 2 bases from J, with 9 bases in between. The CDR3 spans 13 residues. This CDR3 reads CASMEDAGNTIYF. CDR3 DNA: TGCGCCAGCATGGAGGATGCTGGAAACACCATATATTTT.

The V gene is TRBV11-2, the J gene TRBJ1-2; 7 bases align to TRBD1. CDR3 length: 15 amino acids. Germline V CDR1 and CDR2: SGHAT, FQNNGV. The V and J ends lost 6 bases and 2 bases, in that order; junction bases with no gene match: 9. As DNA, the CDR3 is TGTGCCAGCAGTTGGGATGCGACAGGGAACTATGGCTACACCTTC. This encodes CASSWDATGNYGYTF.

This sequence joins TRBV27 and TRBJ2-5; TRBD2 might be the D (5 bases). V lost 7 bases and J lost 0, with 15 bases in between. The CDR3 is 15 amino acids. Germline values: CDR1 MNHEY, CDR2 SMNVEV (reference sequence). CDR3 sequence: CASNSRGFNQETQYF. The CDR3 DNA reads as TGTGCCAGCAATTCTAGAGGGTTCAACCAAGAGACCCAGTACTTC.

The V and J genes are TRBV5-1 and TRBJ2-3; TRBD2 matches at 7 bases. After removal of 3 bases from V and 0 bases from J, the junction contained 7 bases not matched to a gene. The CDR3 spans 16 residues. The germline V gene has CDR1 SGHRS and CDR2 YFSETQ. The CDR3 nucleotides are TGCGCCAGCAGCTCGGGGCTAGCGGAAAGCACAGATACGCAGTATTTT. Translated: CASSSGLAESTDTQYF.

The rearrangement uses TRBV4-3 and TRBJ2-3, with a tentative D call TRBD2 (7 bases). Trimming shortened V by 2 bases and J by 0 bases, and 24 bases separated the two germline ends. The germline gives CDR1 LGHNA, CDR2 YSLEER. The CDR3 loop spans 20 amino acids. The CDR3 DNA follows: TGCGCCAGCAGCCAATACTTTACGGCTAAGGGGGGGACTAGCACAGATACGCAGTATTTT. It translates to CASSQYFTAKGGTSTDTQYF.

The chain couples TRBV19 to TRBJ1-5, with 7 bases identical to TRBD1. Trimming took 2 bases from V and 1 from J; bases not matched to a gene: 2. From germline, CDR1 is LNHDA and CDR2 SQIVND (reference sequence). The CDR3 has 15 residues. CDR3: CASSISGGSNQPQHF. The CDR3 DNA sequence: TGTGCCAGTAGTATATCAGGGGGAAGCAATCAGCCCCAGCATTTT.

This CDR3 is CASSQERAGDGGYTF. For the CDR3, the DNA is TGCGCCAGCAGCCAAGAGAGGGCAGGGGACGGGGGCTACACCTTC. The V gene is TRBV4-3, the J gene TRBJ1-2, with a tentative D call TRBD1 (6 bases). Germline lookup yields CDR1 LGHNA and CDR2 YSLEER. The CDR3 runs to 15 residues. V was pared by 0 bases and J by 8 bases, with 16 bases between.

V gene TRBV11-2 combines with J gene TRBJ1-5; D not resolved. This CDR3 spans 13 amino acids. Trimming took 5 bases from V and 4 from J, leaving 9 bases between them. The germline V gene has CDR1 SGHAT and CDR2 FQNNGV. The chain's CDR3 is CASSGGLNQPQHF. In DNA, the CDR3 is TGTGCCAGCAGCGGAGGGCTTAATCAGCCCCAGCATTTT.

This sequence joins TRBV25-1 and TRBJ1-6; 8 positions agree with TRBD1. The germline V gene has CDR1 MGHDK and CDR2 SYGVNS. The CDR3 extends over 16 amino acids. Germline trimming cut 1 base from V and 7 bases from J; bases unmatched to any gene: 6. CDR3 protein: CASSESGQGRNSPLHF. For the CDR3, the DNA is TGTGCCAGCAGTGAATCCGGACAGGGTAGGAATTCACCCCTCCACTTT.

The gene calls are TRBV11-2 and TRBJ1-1; 7 bases align to TRBD1. Per germline, CDR1 SGHAT and CDR2 FQNNGV. The CDR3 has 13 amino acids. The V gene end was trimmed by 4 bases and the J gene end by 5 bases; junction bases not matched to a gene: 4. For the CDR3, the DNA is TGTGCCAGCAGCTCCCAGGGGGGTACTGAAGCTTTCTTT. This gives the protein CASSSQGGTEAFF.

The chain is built from TRBV5-6 and TRBJ2-3; D perhaps matches TRBD2 (7 bases). The V gene's germline CDR1 is SGHDT and CDR2 YYEEEE. CDR3 length equals 17 residues. Between the trimmed V and J ends, which lost 0 bases and 2 bases, there was a span of 16 bases. For the CDR3, the DNA is TGTGCCAGCAGCTTGGCCTTGACGGGGGGCACCACAGATACGCAGTATTTT. It specifies CASSLALTGGTTDTQYF.

The genes are TRBV2 and TRBJ2-1; 7 bases line up with TRBD1. V was clipped by 6 bases and J by 5 bases; unmatched bases: 10. Germline values: CDR1 SNHLY, CDR2 FYNNEI. The CDR3 contains 15 residues. This chain's CDR3 is CASRTGTALHNEQFF. The CDR3, as DNA: TGTGCCAGCAGAACCGGGACAGCCCTTCACAATGAGCAGTTCTTC.

V and J are TRBV25-1 and TRBJ1-4; no firm D call. Germline V gene data show CDR1 as MGHDK and CDR2 as SYGVNS. Trimming took 2 bases from V and 8 from J, leaving 15 bases between them. The CDR3 length is 15 residues. Here the CDR3 reads CASSEMGQQAEKLFF. The CDR3 DNA follows: TGTGCCAGCAGTGAAATGGGCCAACAAGCCGAAAAACTGTTTTTT.

V gene TRBV2 combines with J gene TRBJ1-5, with 9 nucleotides matching TRBD1. Trimming cost V 5 bases and J 4 bases; bases outside gene matches: 6. The germline V gene encodes CDR1 SNHLY and CDR2 FYNNEI. This CDR3 spans 15 amino acids. The CDR3 protein is CASSFRTGENQPQHF. DNA of the CDR3: TGTGCCAGCAGTTTCCGGACAGGGGAGAATCAGCCCCAGCATTTT.

The CDR3 sequence is CASSERQGAVSPLHF. CDR3 bases: TGTGCCAGCAGTGAAAGACAGGGGGCGGTTTCACCCCTCCACTTT. The chain recombines TRBV2 with TRBJ1-6; 10 bases are shared with TRBD1. After removal of 2 bases from V and 9 bases from J, the junction contained 4 bases not matched to a gene. CDR1 and CDR2 (germline): SNHLY, FYNNEI. The CDR3 sequence is 15 residues long.

The chain carries TRBV19 and TRBJ2-7, with D possibly matching TRBD2 (6 bases). The germline V gene has CDR1 LNHDA and CDR2 SQIVND (reference sequence). V was cut by 0 bases and J by 4 bases, with 7 bases left in between. The CDR3 consists of 13 residues. DNA of the CDR3: TGTGCCAGTAGTATAGATCGGGAGTACGAGCAGTACTTC. It translates to CASSIDREYEQYF.

V and J are TRBV9 and TRBJ2-7, with TRBD1 matching 7 bases. This CDR3 contains 14 residues. Germline values: CDR1 SGDLS, CDR2 YYNGEE. V lost 2 bases, J lost 2 bases, and 4 bases stayed unmatched. CDR3: CASSVSGGPYEQYF. CDR3 DNA sequence: TGTGCCAGCAGCGTCTCAGGGGGTCCCTACGAGCAGTACTTC. Based on the CDR3 plus reference TRBV9 and TRBJ2-7, the full variable domain is DSGVTQTPKHLITATGQRVTLRCSPRSGDLSVYWYQQSLDQGLQFLIQYYNGEERAKGNILERFSAQQFPDLHSELNLSSLELGDSALYFCASSVSGGPYEQYFGPGTRLTVT.

This chain uses TRBV30 with TRBJ2-3, with D possibly matching TRBD1 (6 bases). Trimming took off 3 bases at V and 3 bases at J, with 16 bases between the two ends. Germline CDR1 is GTSNPN and CDR2 is SVGIG (reference sequence). This CDR3 is built from 15 residues. The CDR3 coding sequence is TGTGCCTGGAGGGGGAGAGCCAGGGGTACAGATACGCAGTATTTT. It specifies CAWRGRARGTDTQYF.

The V gene is TRBV25-1, the J gene TRBJ1-3, with D possibly being TRBD1 (5 bases). From germline, CDR1 is MGHDK and CDR2 SYGVNS. The CDR3 covers 13 residues. Trimming took off 4 bases at V and 4 bases at J, with 8 bases between the two ends. The CDR3 bases are TGTGCCAGCAGTGTTACAGGAGGAAACACCATATATTTT. Translated, it gives CASSVTGGNTIYF.